The clone carrying this T cell receptor beta chain was found a few times. Produced via immunoSEQ multiplex PCR; TCRdb's table is partial and in-frame only. The profile shows 150,000 to 160,000 clones, 65% to 90% of them singletons. The data belong to a study of cytomegalovirus exposure and HLA in healthy donors. The CDR3 extends over 13 amino acids. CDR1 and CDR2 (germline): LNHDA, SQIVND (reference sequence). V lost 6 bases to trimming and J lost 3 bases; unmatched junction nucleotides: 5. This clonotype was sampled from a man aged 18 to 29 in good health and CMV-seropositive. The J gene is TRBJ2-7, the V gene TRBV19; TRBD2 aligns across 7 bases. The sequenced sample was PBMCs. CDR3 nucleotides: TGTGCCAGTAGCCAGCGGGGAGACTACGAGCAGTACTTC. This translates into CASSQRGDYEQYF.